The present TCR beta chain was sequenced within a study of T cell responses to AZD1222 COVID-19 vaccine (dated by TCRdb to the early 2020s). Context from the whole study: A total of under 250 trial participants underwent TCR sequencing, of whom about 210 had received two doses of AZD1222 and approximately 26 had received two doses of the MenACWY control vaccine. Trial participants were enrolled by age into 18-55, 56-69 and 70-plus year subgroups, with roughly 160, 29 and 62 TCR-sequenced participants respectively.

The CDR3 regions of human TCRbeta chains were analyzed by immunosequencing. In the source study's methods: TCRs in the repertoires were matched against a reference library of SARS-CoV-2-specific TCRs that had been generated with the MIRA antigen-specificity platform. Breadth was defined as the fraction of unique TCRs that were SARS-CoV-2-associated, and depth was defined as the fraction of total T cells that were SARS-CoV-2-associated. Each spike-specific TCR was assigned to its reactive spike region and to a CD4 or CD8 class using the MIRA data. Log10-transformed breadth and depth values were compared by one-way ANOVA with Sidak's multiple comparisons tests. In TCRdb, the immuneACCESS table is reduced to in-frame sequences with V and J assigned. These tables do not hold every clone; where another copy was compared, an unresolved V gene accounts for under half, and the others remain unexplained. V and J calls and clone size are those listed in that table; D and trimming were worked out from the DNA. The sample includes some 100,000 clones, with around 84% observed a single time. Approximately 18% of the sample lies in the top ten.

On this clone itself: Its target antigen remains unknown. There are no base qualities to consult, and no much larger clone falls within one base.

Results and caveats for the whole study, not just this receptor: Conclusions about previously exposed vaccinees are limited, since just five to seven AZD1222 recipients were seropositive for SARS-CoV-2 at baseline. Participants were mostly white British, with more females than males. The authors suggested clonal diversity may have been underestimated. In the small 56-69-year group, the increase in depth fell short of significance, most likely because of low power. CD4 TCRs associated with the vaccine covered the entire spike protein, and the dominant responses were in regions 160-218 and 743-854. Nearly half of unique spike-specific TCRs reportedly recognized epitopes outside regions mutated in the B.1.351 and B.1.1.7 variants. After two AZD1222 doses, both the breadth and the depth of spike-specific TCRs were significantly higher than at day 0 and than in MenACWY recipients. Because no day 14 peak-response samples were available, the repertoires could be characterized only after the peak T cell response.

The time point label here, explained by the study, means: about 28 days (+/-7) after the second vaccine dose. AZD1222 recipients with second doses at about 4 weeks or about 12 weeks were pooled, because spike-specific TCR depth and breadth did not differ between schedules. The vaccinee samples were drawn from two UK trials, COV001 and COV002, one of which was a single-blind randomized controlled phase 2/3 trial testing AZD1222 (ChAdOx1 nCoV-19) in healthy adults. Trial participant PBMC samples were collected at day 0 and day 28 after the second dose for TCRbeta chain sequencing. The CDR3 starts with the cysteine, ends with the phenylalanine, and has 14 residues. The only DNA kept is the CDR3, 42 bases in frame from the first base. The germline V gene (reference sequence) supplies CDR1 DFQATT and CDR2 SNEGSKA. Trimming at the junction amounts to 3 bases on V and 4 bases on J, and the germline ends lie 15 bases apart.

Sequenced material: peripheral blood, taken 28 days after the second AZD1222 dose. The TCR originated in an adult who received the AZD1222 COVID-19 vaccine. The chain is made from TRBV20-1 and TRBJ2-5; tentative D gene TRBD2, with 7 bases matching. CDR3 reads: CSASRRGGVETQYF. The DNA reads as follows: TGCAGTGCTAGTAGGAGGGGGGGCGTAGAGACCCAGTACTTC.